This T cell receptor (beta chain) was sequenced for a study of blood T cell repertoires in COVID-19. As for the study in general: Whether acute or convalescent, the COVID-19 samples came from the United States, Italy and Spain.

In the original analysis: Amplification with reference gene primers provided the estimates of nucleated cell counts. The protocol was immunoSEQ multiplex PCR, while the TCRdb copy is restricted to in-frame clones and leaves out a portion. V and J calls and clone size come straight from that table; D and trimming were deduced from the DNA. The sample records approximately 250,000 clones, around nine tenths being singletons. This TCR derives from a woman between 55 and 75 years old in a cohort exposed to, infected with or recovered from COVID-19 (not recorded which). The sample taken for sequencing was PBMCs or T cells enriched from blood (not recorded which).

The CDR3 bases are TGTGCCAGCAGCTTAAGCGATTCGCGCCGGCAGACCTACGAGCAGTACTTC. This codes for CASSLSDSRRQTYEQYF. The rearrangement uses TRBV11-2 and TRBJ2-7, with D unresolved. Trimming shortened V by 2 bases and J by 2 bases, and 19 bases separated the two germline ends. The CDR3 runs to 17 residues. CDR1 and CDR2 (germline): SGHAT, FQNNGV.